This TCR beta chain was identified in a study of tumor-infiltrating lymphocytes in primary liver carcinoma. Overall study context: Surgeons resected the patients' primary liver carcinomas. Maximum tumor diameters ranged from 4.2 to 10 cm, stage T1-T3 N0M0.

For blood RNA, unsorted whole blood served as the source, and germline DNA was extracted too. Prior to the surgical procedure, about 4 milliliters of peripheral blood were collected. In this sample, this clonotype turned up many times. What it recognizes is unknown. The input was 400 to 500 ng total RNA; TCR beta cDNA was made from it with a constant-region primer. Sequencing libraries for TCR beta derived from three nested multiplex PCR rounds that used slightly modified ARM-PCR. Each of the first two PCR rounds ran approximately 11 cycles with TRBV1-TRBV30 forward and C-beta reverse primers. TCRdb processed the multiplex PCR reads anew with MiXCR; each CDR3 protein has one entry. The data show hundreds of thousands of distinct CDR3 sequences, about three fifths seen once. Study-level results: No comparison of CD4+ and CD8+ repertoires was made, since the samples were bulk unsorted.

The V and J ends lost 2 bases and 3 bases respectively, with 16 bases between them. The CDR3 length is 16 residues. Germline-derived CDR1 and CDR2 are LGHNA and YSLEER. The clonotype comes from a woman aged 25 to 39 with primary liver carcinoma and hepatitis B virus infection. Sequencing input: peripheral blood. The chain couples TRBV4-3 to TRBJ1-2; no definite D call. The CDR3 region has the DNA TGCGCCAGCAGCCAATTTTTCCCCAATAGGGACTATGGCTACACCTTC. Encoded protein: CASSQFFPNRDYGYTF.